The 10 T cell receptor beta chains presented below share a single source sample, sequenced in a study of cytomegalovirus exposure and HLA in healthy donors. A multiplex PCR was run with 60 Vbeta primers and 13 Jbeta primers. Sequencing used immunoSEQ multiplex PCR; TCRdb keeps in-frame clones, though not all of them. The table for this sample gives 74,000 or so clones. The specimen sequenced was PBMCs. These receptor sequences come from a woman aged 55-70 years in good health and CMV-seronegative.

This chain uses TRBV4-1 with TRBJ2-7; 11 positions agree with TRBD2. CDR3 length: 15 residues. CDR1 and CDR2 (germline): MGHRA, YSYEKL. J was trimmed by 4 bases and V by 4 bases; bases with no gene match: 6. This CDR3 reads CASSLLAGGTYEQYF. The CDR3 DNA reads TGCGCCAGCAGCCTTCTAGCGGGAGGAACATACGAGCAGTACTTC.

As to this clone: The junction does not match germline at one end; this may be a read error. This rearrangement joins TRBV18 to TRBJ1-5; D gene unclear. The CDR3 covers 13 residues. The germline gives CDR1 KGHSH, CDR2 LQKENI. CDR3 protein: CASSPNQNRPQHF. The CDR3, as DNA: TGTGCCAGCTCACCGAACCAGAATCGGCCCCAGCATTTT.

The chain recombines TRBV21-1 with TRBJ2-5; the table's D call, TRBD2, has no DNA check behind it. TRBV21-1 is a listed pseudogene. This CDR3 is built from 16 residues. The CDR3 region is CASSKGPSGNQETQYF. The CDR3 DNA reads as TGTGCCAGCAGCAAAGGCCCTAGCGGCAACCAAGAGACCCAGTACTTC.

The chain recombines TRBV9 with TRBJ1-2; 10 positions match TRBD1. The trim removed 0 bases at V and 4 bases at J, leaving 3 bases unmatched. Looked up from germline, CDR1 is SGDLS and CDR2 is YYNGEE. The CDR3 runs to 15 residues. The CDR3 coding sequence is TGTGCCAGCAGCGTAGGACAGGGGGCAGTCTATGGCTACACCTTC. It yields the protein CASSVGQGAVYGYTF.

Regarding this clone: The sample contains more than one DNA sequence encoding this CDR3. The chain couples TRBV6-5 to TRBJ2-7, with D tentatively TRBD2 (5 bases). Trimming took 5 bases from V and 2 from J, leaving 7 bases between them. Per germline, CDR1 MNHEY and CDR2 SVGAGI. This CDR3 region has 12 residues. The CDR3 protein is CASSGLAYEQYF. CDR3 bases: TGTGCCAGCAGTGGACTGGCCTACGAGCAGTACTTC.

This rearrangement joins TRBV19 to TRBJ2-1; D may be TRBD2 (5 bases). V was shortened by 2 bases and J by 9 bases, with 23 bases between the two germline ends. Germline assignment: CDR1 LNHDA and CDR2 SQIVND (reference sequence). This CDR3 is 17 amino acids long. The CDR3: CASSIRSGNPLGSEQFF. The CDR3 DNA reads TGTGCCAGTAGTATAAGATCCGGGAACCCGTTGGGGAGTGAGCAGTTCTTC.

This chain links TRBV29-1 with TRBJ1-2; TRBD1 is a possible D gene (5 bases). Germline V lookup: CDR1 SQVTM, CDR2 ANQGSEA. V lost 0 bases and J lost 3, with 11 bases in between. This CDR3 region has 14 residues. In nucleotides, the CDR3 is TGCAGCGTTGAAGAGCAGACCAGGGACTATGGCTACACCTTC. It translates to CSVEEQTRDYGYTF.

The rearrangement uses TRBV10-2 and TRBJ2-1; D perhaps matches TRBD2 (6 bases). The CDR3 consists of 16 residues. V was trimmed by 3 bases and J by 6 bases, leaving 18 bases between them. Germline CDR1 is WSHSY and CDR2 is SAAADI. The CDR3 bases are TGCGCCAGCAGTGAACGGGCAGGCATGGGGGGCAATGAGCAGTTCTTC. This gives the protein CASSERAGMGGNEQFF.

The genes are TRBV28 and TRBJ2-3; D not certain. Trimming cost V 7 bases and J 2 bases, with 13 bases left between them. From germline, CDR1 is MDHEN and CDR2 SYDVKM. This CDR3 has 14 amino acids. The CDR3 spells CASTGDAYTDTQYF. In DNA form, the CDR3 reads TGTGCCAGCACCGGAGACGCTTACACAGATACGCAGTATTTT.

The chain has TRBV10-3 and TRBJ2-3, with 7 bases aligning to TRBD2. The CDR3 runs to 16 residues. The V gene's germline CDR1 is ENHRY and CDR2 SYGVKD. The V and J ends lost 3 bases and 0 bases, in that order; junction bases with no gene match: 6. This CDR3 reads CAISDNEAGSTDTQYF. CDR3 sequence (DNA): TGTGCCATCAGTGACAATGAAGCGGGAAGCACAGATACGCAGTATTTT.